The clone carrying this TCR beta chain was recorded at least ten times. Among the patients, aged 18 to 65, hyperthyroidism was newly diagnosed and had lasted under 2 months. The study left out patients who had uncontrolled infection, other autoimmune disease, pregnancy or lactation. Clinical symptoms, serum thyroxine, TRAb, thyroid ultrasound and orbital computed tomography informed diagnoses. This CDR3 contains 15 residues. The V gene lost 0 bases and the J gene lost 3 bases, with 9 bases spanning the gap. Germline V gene lookup returns CDR1 LNHNV and CDR2 YYDKDF (reference sequence). The record originates from a study of T cells in Graves' hyperthyroidism and ophthalmopathy. Amplified TCR beta CDR3 regions derived from RNA transcripts. First-round RT-PCR targeting the TCR CDR3 was performed with the HTBI primer set. TCRdb recomputed calls from the multiplex PCR reads with MiXCR, one row per CDR3 protein. Here the sample spans hundreds of thousands of distinct CDR3 sequences, roughly a third being singletons.

The TCR originated in a woman in her thirties or forties with Graves' hyperthyroidism. The sequencing sample was made of blood. The chain carries TRBV15 and TRBJ1-5, with no clear D. This CDR3 reads CATSRDLTSNQPQHF. CDR3 DNA sequence: TGTGCCACCAGCAGAGATCTGACGTCCAATCAGCCCCAGCATTTT.